The clone carrying this T cell receptor (beta chain) showed up just a few times. V dropped 0 bases and J dropped 5; count of bases not matched to a gene: 11. Germline assignment: CDR1 SGHRS and CDR2 YFSETQ. The CDR3 length is 16 residues. The data derive from a study of patients and donors after allogeneic stem cell transplantation. TCRdb re-derived calls from the RT-PCR reads in MiXCR, one entry per CDR3 protein. The sample contains 190,000 or so distinct CDR3 sequences, around two fifths of which appear only once. This sequence originates from a human donor who was either an allogeneic HSCT recipient or a stem cell or donor lymphocyte infusion donor (not recorded which). It is not recorded whose cells these are; they may come from a transplant donor. J is TRBJ2-7 and V is TRBV5-1; 7 bases match TRBD2. The specimen sequenced was blood, either unsorted or a sorted T cell fraction (not recorded which). The CDR3 nucleotides are TGCGCCAGCAGCTTGGTAGCCAGCGGGGTCCTAAACGAGCAGTACTTC. Its protein is CASSLVASGVLNEQYF.